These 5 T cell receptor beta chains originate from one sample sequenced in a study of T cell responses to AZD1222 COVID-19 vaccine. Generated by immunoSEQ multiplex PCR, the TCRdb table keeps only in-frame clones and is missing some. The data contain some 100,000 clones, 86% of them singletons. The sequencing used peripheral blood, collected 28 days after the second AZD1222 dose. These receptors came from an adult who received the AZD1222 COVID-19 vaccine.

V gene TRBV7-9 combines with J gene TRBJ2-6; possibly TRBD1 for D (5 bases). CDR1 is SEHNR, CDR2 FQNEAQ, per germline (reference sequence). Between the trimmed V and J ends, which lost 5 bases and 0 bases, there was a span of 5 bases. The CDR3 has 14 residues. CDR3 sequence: CASSTGSGANVLTF. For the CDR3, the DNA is TGTGCCAGCAGCACAGGCTCTGGGGCCAACGTCCTGACTTTC.

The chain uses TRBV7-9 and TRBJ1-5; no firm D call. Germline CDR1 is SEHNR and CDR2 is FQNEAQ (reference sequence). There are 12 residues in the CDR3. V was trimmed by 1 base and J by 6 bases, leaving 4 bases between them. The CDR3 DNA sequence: TGTGCCAGCAGCTTAGGAGTTCAGCCCCAGCATTTT. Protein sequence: CASSLGVQPQHF.

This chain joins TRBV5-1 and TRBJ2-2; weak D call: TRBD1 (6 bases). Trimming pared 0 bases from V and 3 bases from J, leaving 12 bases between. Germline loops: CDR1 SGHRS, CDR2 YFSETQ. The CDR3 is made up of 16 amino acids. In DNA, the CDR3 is TGCGCCAGCAGCTTGGTTACAGGGACGGACACCGGGGAGCTGTTTTTT. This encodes CASSLVTGTDTGELFF.

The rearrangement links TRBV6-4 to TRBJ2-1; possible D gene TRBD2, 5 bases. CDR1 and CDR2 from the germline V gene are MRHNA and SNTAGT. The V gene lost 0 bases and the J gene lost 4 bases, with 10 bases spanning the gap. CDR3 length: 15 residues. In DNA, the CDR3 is TGTGCCAGCAGTGACTCCGAGGGAACTTACAATGAGCAGTTCTTC. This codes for CASSDSEGTYNEQFF.

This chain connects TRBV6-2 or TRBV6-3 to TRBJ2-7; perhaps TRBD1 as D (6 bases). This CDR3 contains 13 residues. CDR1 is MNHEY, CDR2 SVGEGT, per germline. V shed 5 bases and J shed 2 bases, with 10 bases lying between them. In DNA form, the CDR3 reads TGTGCCAGCAGTAGACAGGAGACCTACGAGCAGTACTTC. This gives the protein CASSRQETYEQYF.